This TCR beta chain comes out of a study of shared clonotypes between healthy human individuals. Clones were read by immunoSEQ multiplex PCR, and TCRdb kept only the in-frame ones, dropping some. The sample records 2 million to 3 million clones, more than 85% being singletons. The CDR3 loop spans 17 amino acids. Germline V gene data show CDR1 as SGHDT and CDR2 as YYEEEE. The germline V and J ends were trimmed by 0 bases and 0 bases, with 16 bases remaining between them. Specimen: naive CD4+ T cells from PBMCs. Subset here: CD45RA+ positively selected. The gene calls are TRBV5-6 and TRBJ2-7, with D possibly being TRBD1 (5 bases). This sequence originates from a man aged 18 to 29 in good health. Some clones in this sample may be carry-over from other donors' samples. The CDR3 nucleotides are TGTGCCAGCAGCTTGGCAGGCCGTAGGGGTTTCTCCTACGAGCAGTACTTC. This gives the protein CASSLAGRRGFSYEQYF. Full variable domain (rest looked up from reference TRBV5-6 and TRBJ2-7): DAGVTQSPTHLIKTRGQQVTLRCSPKSGHDTVSWYQQALGQGPQFIFQYYEEEERQRGNFPDRFSGHQFPNYSSELNVNALLLGDSALYLCASSLAGRRGFSYEQYFGPGTRLTVT.